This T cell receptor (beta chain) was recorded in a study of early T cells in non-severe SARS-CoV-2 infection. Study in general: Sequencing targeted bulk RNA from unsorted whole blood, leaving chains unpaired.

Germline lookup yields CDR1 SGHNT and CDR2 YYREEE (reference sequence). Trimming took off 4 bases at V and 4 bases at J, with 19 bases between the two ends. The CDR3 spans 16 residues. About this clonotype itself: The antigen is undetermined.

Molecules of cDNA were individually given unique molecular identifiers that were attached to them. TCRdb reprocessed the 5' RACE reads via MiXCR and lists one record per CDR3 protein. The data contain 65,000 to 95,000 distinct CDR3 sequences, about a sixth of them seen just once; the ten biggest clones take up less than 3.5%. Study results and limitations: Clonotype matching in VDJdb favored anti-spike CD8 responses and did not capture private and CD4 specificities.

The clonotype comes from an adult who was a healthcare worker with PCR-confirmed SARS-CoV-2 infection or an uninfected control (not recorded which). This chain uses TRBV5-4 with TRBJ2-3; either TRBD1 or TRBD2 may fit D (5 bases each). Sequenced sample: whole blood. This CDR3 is CASSPGPTITSDTQYF. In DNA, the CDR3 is TGTGCCAGCAGCCCGGGACCAACCATCACATCAGATACGCAGTATTTT.